A selection of T cell receptor beta chains follows, all from one sample in a study of shared clonotypes between healthy human individuals. Sequencing was performed with immunoSEQ multiplex PCR; in TCRdb, only in-frame clones are kept and a portion is missing. Here the sample spans 90,000 to 120,000 clones, 68% being singletons. The sequenced sample consisted of memory CD8+ T cells sorted from blood. The receptor source for this set is a woman younger than 45 in good health. Both conserved end residues are part of each CDR3. Each record gives: V gene, D gene, J gene, clone size, CDR3 protein, CDR3 DNA. D genes are given only for firm matches. The size field is filled for only some rows; it gives once, few, many or a size class.

TRBV20-1	-	TRBJ1-1	few	CSAGPGSGAFF	TGCAGTGCTGGTCCGGGTTCGGGGGCTTTCTTT
TRBV28	TRBD2	TRBJ2-3	-	CASSLSSWTSGYSTDTQYF	TGTGCCAGCAGTTTATCTTCTTGGACTAGCGGATATAGCACAGATACGCAGTATTTT
TRBV28	-	TRBJ2-2	few	CASSLVAAVTGELFF	TGTGCCAGCAGTTTGGTTGCGGCCGTAACCGGGGAGCTGTTTTTT
TRBV28	TRBD1	TRBJ2-3	-	CASSPGQGRADTQYF	TGTGCCAGCAGTCCGGGACAGGGGAGGGCAGATACGCAGTATTTT
TRBV5-1	-	TRBJ1-4	-	CASSFYQGIATNEKLFF	TGCGCCAGCAGCTTCTATCAGGGGATTGCAACTAATGAAAAACTGTTTTTT
TRBV4-2	-	TRBJ1-5	-	CASSQIQDSNQPQHF	TGTGCCAGCAGCCAAATCCAGGATAGCAATCAGCCCCAGCATTTT
TRBV10-1	-	TRBJ2-6	-	CAEERLESGANVLTF	TGCGCCGAGGAGAGGCTTGAATCTGGGGCCAACGTCCTGACTTTC
TRBV2	-	TRBJ2-5	-	CASSGVFQETQYF	TGTGCCAGCAGTGGGGTATTCCAAGAGACCCAGTACTTC
TRBV4-1	-	TRBJ1-4	once	CASKRQGFNEKLFF	TGCGCCTCAAAACGGCAGGGTTTTAATGAAAAACTGTTTTTT
TRBV28	-	TRBJ2-7	few	CASSFGPNPYEQYF	TGTGCCAGCAGTTTTGGGCCTAATCCCTACGAGCAGTACTTC
TRBV5-1	-	TRBJ2-3	few	CASSLLGSDTQYF	TGCGCCAGCAGCTTGCTGGGGTCAGATACGCAGTATTTT
TRBV20-1	-	TRBJ2-7	-	CSAIYYYEQYF	TGCAGTGCTATATACTACTACGAGCAGTACTTC
TRBV4-2	-	TRBJ2-3	many	CASSQEIQDTQYF	TGTGCCAGCAGCCAAGAGATACAAGATACGCAGTATTTT
TRBV29-1	-	TRBJ2-3	-	CSVTDTDTQYF	TGCAGCGTTACTGACACAGATACGCAGTATTTT
TRBV2	-	TRBJ1-1	-	CASVAFTEAFF	TGTGCCAGTGTTGCGTTCACTGAAGCTTTCTTT
TRBV4-2	-	TRBJ2-6	few	CASSQDQQAGANVLTF	TGTGCCAGCAGCCAAGATCAGCAGGCTGGGGCCAACGTCCTGACTTTC
TRBV6-4	TRBD1	TRBJ2-7	-	CASSPTGEGDEQYF	TGTGCCAGCAGCCCGACAGGGGAAGGTGACGAGCAGTACTTC
TRBV27	-	TRBJ2-7	-	CASSLLYRDGTYEQYF	TGTGCCAGCAGTTTACTCTACCGGGACGGCACCTACGAGCAGTACTTC
TRBV30	-	TRBJ1-3	-	CAWMRGTDSGNTIYF	TGTGCCTGGATGAGGGGAACGGACTCTGGAAACACCATATATTTT
TRBV4-1	TRBD1	TRBJ1-5	many	CASSRGTVSNQPQHF	TGCGCCAGCAGCCGCGGGACAGTTAGCAATCAGCCCCAGCATTTT
TRBV28	TRBD2	TRBJ2-6	-	CASSSRTSGLSGANVLTF	TGTGCCAGCAGTTCCCGGACTAGCGGCCTCTCTGGGGCCAACGTCCTGACTTTC
TRBV6-1	TRBD1	TRBJ2-7	-	CASLGQAAGSDEQYF	TGTGCCAGCCTAGGACAGGCCGCCGGTTCGGACGAGCAGTACTTC
TRBV15	TRBD1	TRBJ2-7	-	CATSRDRGGEQYF	TGTGCCACCAGCAGGGACAGGGGGGGCGAGCAGTACTTC
TRBV25-1	-	TRBJ1-1	many	CASSGLQVTEAFF	TGTGCCAGCAGTGGACTACAGGTAACTGAAGCTTTCTTT
TRBV28	-	TRBJ1-5	-	CAGGFRLLNQPQHF	TGTGCCGGGGGGTTTCGCCTTCTCAATCAGCCCCAGCATTTT
TRBV29-1	TRBD2	TRBJ2-1	-	CSVLPGTSGTSDNEQFF	TGCAGCGTCTTACCCGGGACTAGCGGGACTAGTGACAATGAGCAGTTCTTC
TRBV5-6	-	TRBJ2-1	-	CASSLYQRFGNEQFF	TGTGCCAGCAGCTTGTACCAGCGATTTGGGAATGAGCAGTTCTTC
TRBV7-9	-	TRBJ1-5	-	CASSPTDPNQPQHF	TGTGCCAGCAGCCCAACAGATCCGAATCAGCCCCAGCATTTT
TRBV15	TRBD1	TRBJ2-3	-	CATSRNRGGTDTQYF	TGTGCCACCAGCAGGAACAGGGGTGGCACAGATACGCAGTATTTT
TRBV10-1	-	TRBJ2-7	-	CASSGPGGGYEQYF	TGCGCCAGCAGTGGTCCCGGGGGTGGCTACGAGCAGTACTTC
TRBV7-2	TRBD1	TRBJ1-1	-	CASSQDRSWAGTEAFF	TGTGCCAGCAGCCAGGACAGGTCTTGGGCCGGCACTGAAGCTTTCTTT
TRBV4-1	-	TRBJ2-2	-	CASSSGDSANTGELFF	TGCGCCAGCTCCTCCGGGGACTCGGCGAACACCGGGGAGCTGTTTTTT
TRBV15	-	TRBJ2-3	-	CATSPGRGSTDTQYF	TGTGCCACCAGCCCCGGTAGGGGTAGCACAGATACGCAGTATTTT
TRBV29-1	TRBD2	TRBJ2-2	-	CSVGTSRTGELFF	TGCAGCGTTGGGACTAGCCGGACCGGGGAGCTGTTTTTT
TRBV5-1	TRBD1	TRBJ2-2	-	CASSLVSGGGGELFF	TGCGCCAGCAGCTTGGTATCAGGGGGCGGCGGGGAGCTGTTTTTT
TRBV6-6	TRBD1	TRBJ2-7	-	CASSYGDRGREQYF	TGTGCCAGCAGTTACGGGGACAGGGGTCGAGAGCAGTACTTC
TRBV7-2	-	TRBJ2-7	few	CASSLAAGYEQYF	TGTGCCAGCAGCTTAGCGGCCGGGTACGAGCAGTACTTC
TRBV21-1	-	TRBJ2-7	-	CASRKRVQSYEQYF	TGTGCCAGCCGAAAGAGGGTACAGTCCTACGAGCAGTACTTC
TRBV6-5	-	TRBJ2-7	once	CASSSFRGIGEQYF	TGTGCCAGCAGTTCCTTTCGGGGAATCGGCGAGCAGTACTTC
TRBV11-2	-	TRBJ2-3	-	CASSLVPTTGRADTQYF	TGTGCCAGCAGCTTAGTTCCCACGACAGGCCGGGCAGATACGCAGTATTTT